The rows below give T cell receptor beta chains drawn from one sample of a study of shared T cell receptors in the human thymus. Only in-frame clones appear in the TCRdb table, and some are missing; sequencing was by immunoSEQ multiplex PCR. The table records 500,000 to 850,000 clones, about 90% of them present only once. The same sample was also studied in work on human thymus T cells.

The sequenced sample consisted of thymocytes. These receptor sequences come from a boy younger than two with a congenital heart defect. CDR3s include the opening cysteine and the closing phenylalanine or tryptophan. The size entry is marked missing in some rows and otherwise reads once, few, many or a size class.

j_call,clone_size,v_call,cdr3_aa
TRBJ2-7,-,TRBV7-8,CASSLLSATYEQYF
TRBJ2-6,-,TRBV29-1,CSAHPTGAGANVLTF
TRBJ2-7,-,TRBV27,CASSLQGTYEQYF
TRBJ2-1,-,TRBV7-8,CASSEGSSSSNEQFF
TRBJ2-3,-,TRBV16,CASSHLGQGTPISTDTQYF
TRBJ2-1,-,TRBV6-1,CASSEVQRKNEQFF
TRBJ1-6,-,TRBV5-1,CASSEHTDSPLHF
TRBJ1-1,-,TRBV19,CASSMGQGVNTEAFF
TRBJ2-1,-,TRBV5-4,CASSFWSSGANEQFF
TRBJ1-1,few,TRBV10-2,CASSELGDNTEAFF
TRBJ2-3,-,TRBV19,CASSILAGTDTQYF
TRBJ2-2,-,TRBV6-1,CASSDPRGGDRLDTGELFF
TRBJ1-5,-,TRBV28,CASSPTDRGLCQPQHF
TRBJ1-2,-,TRBV11-2,CASNGTDYGYTF
TRBJ2-2,-,TRBV2,CASNYAGELFF
TRBJ1-5,-,TRBV28,CASSFLDGVVCQPQHF
TRBJ2-1,-,TRBV13,CASSLLAVYNEQFF
TRBJ2-6,once,TRBV6-4,CASSDGGAGANVLTF
TRBJ2-1,-,TRBV6-1,CASSEWDSGAPYNEQFF
TRBJ2-1,-,TRBV7-6,CASSSPTATGEQFF
TRBJ1-1,-,TRBV9,CASSARVSAGNTEAFF
TRBJ1-5,-,TRBV4-1,CASSHTINLRQGGYRGNQPQHF
TRBJ2-7,-,TRBV27,CASSPLGGAPYEQYF
TRBJ2-7,-,TRBV6-5,CASSYGPEGNEQYF
TRBJ2-1,-,TRBV6-5,CASSSREWYEQFF
TRBJ2-1,-,TRBV14,CASSQGGGNEQFF
TRBJ1-3,few,TRBV6-5,CASSGTISGNTIYF
TRBJ2-5,-,TRBV9,CASSALAGRQETQYF
TRBJ2-1,-,TRBV4-1,CASSQGLAGVDEQFF
TRBJ1-4,-,TRBV18,CASSSWEEDATNEKLFF
TRBJ1-4,-,TRBV5-6,CASSLMPRGRVPNEKLFF
TRBJ1-4,-,TRBV6-1,CASSEATGVEDEKLFF
TRBJ1-5,-,TRBV5-5,CASSFGVNQPQHF